This T cell receptor (beta chain) appears in the sequencing data of a study of CD4 T cells in relation to SARS-CoV-2 and coronaviruses. This clone was detected a few times. The antigen remains undetermined. Repertoires were generated with immunoSEQ multiplex PCR, while TCRdb's copy carries only in-frame clones and drops some. Here the sample spans 17,000 or so clones, 60% to 80% being singletons. Trimming at V came to 2 bases and at J to 0 bases, leaving 7 bases not matched to a gene. Germline assignment: CDR1 MNHEY and CDR2 SVGAGI. The CDR3 covers 16 residues. Unexposed donor CD4+ T cells date from 2011-2018, before the COVID-19 pandemic. Isolation of CD4+ T cells took place after roughly nine days in culture.

The V and J genes are TRBV6-5 and TRBJ2-7, with TRBD1 identical over 7 bases. The sequenced sample consisted of CD4+ T cells from PBMCs, cultured in vitro. This sequence was found in a human donor in good health. The chain's CDR3 is CASSYEGQFSSYEQYF. In DNA, the CDR3 is TGTGCCAGCAGTTACGAGGGACAGTTCAGCTCCTACGAGCAGTACTTC.